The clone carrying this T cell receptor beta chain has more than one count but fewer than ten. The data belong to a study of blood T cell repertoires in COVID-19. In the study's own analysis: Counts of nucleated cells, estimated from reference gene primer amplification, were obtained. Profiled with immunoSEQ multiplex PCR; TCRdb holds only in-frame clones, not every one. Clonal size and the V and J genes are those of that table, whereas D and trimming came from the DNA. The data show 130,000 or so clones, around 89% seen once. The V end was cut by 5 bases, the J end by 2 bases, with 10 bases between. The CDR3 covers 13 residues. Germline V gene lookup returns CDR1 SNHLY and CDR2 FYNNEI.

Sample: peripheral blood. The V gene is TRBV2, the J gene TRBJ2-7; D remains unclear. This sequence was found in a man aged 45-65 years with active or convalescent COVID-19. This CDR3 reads CASSYTEPYEQYF. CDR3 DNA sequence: TGTGCCAGCAGTTACACAGAACCCTACGAGCAGTACTTC.